This T cell receptor (beta chain) was found in a study of post-analysis software for immune sequencing data. Overall study findings and caveats: Patients carried 4 or 5 TRBV segments more frequently than controls did, and TRBV5-6, TRBV5-1 and TRBV20-1 were among them.

With regard to this clonotype: The antigen remains unidentified.

Presence of unique molecular identifiers characterized the TCR beta cDNA libraries. TCRdb used MiXCR to reprocess the PCR reads, holding one entry per CDR3 protein. The sample yields around 500,000 distinct CDR3 sequences, around 36% seen once. The length of the CDR3 is 15 residues. V was clipped by 3 bases and J by 4 bases, with 16 bases between them. The germline V gene encodes CDR1 SGHRS and CDR2 YFSETQ. The sequence came from a girl younger than 18 with multiple sclerosis. The chain couples TRBV5-1 to TRBJ2-5; D might be TRBD1 (5 bases). The sequenced sample consisted of blood. In nucleotides, the CDR3 is TGCGCCAGCAGCTCTGAAGGTAACCAGGGAGAGACCCAGTACTTC. Its translation: CASSSEGNQGETQYF.